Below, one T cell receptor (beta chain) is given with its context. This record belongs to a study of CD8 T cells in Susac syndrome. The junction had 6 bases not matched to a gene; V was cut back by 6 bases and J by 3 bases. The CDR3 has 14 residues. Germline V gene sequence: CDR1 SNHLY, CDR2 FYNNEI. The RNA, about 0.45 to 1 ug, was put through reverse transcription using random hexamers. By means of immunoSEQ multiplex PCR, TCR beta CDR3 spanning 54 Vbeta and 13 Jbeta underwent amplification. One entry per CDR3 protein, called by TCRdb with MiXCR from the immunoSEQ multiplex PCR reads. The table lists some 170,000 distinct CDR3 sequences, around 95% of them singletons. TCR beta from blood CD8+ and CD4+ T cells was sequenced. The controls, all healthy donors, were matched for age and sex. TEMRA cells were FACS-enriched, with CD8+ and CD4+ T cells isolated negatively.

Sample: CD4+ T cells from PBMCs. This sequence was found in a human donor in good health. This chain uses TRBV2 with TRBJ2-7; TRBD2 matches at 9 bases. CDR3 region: CASRESGGIYEQYF. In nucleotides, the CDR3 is TGTGCCAGCAGAGAGAGCGGGGGGATCTACGAGCAGTACTTC.